This TCR beta chain is from a study of cytomegalovirus exposure and HLA in healthy donors. Findings and caveats of the study: It was reported that the classifier diagnosed cytomegalovirus status with high specificity and sensitivity in both the original and validation cohorts. Among donors in an Asian-associated ancestry cluster, a later analysis reportedly found fewer N-insertions than the approximately 700-donor mean.

Comment on this clone: Antigen: not known.

CDR1 is SGHAT, CDR2 FQNNGV, per germline. Trimming removed 8 bases at V and 3 bases at J, with 18 bases between. The CDR3 consists of 15 residues. The PCR employed 60 Vbeta primers together with 13 Jbeta primers. Profiled with immunoSEQ multiplex PCR; TCRdb holds only in-frame clones, not every one. This sample carries under 250,000 clones, 78% of them seen once, and the ten largest clones take about 0.47%. The J gene is TRBJ2-3, the V gene TRBV11-2, with a possible D match to TRBD1 (5 bases). The TCR sequence derives from a boy aged 5 to 17 in good health and CMV-seronegative. Sequenced input: PBMCs. The CDR3, as DNA: TGTGCCAGCTCCTTAGGGGTCCACAGGACAGATACGCAGTATTTT. Translated, it gives CASSLGVHRTDTQYF. The full variable domain, in which reference TRBV11-2 and TRBJ2-3 provide the parts outside the CDR3, is EAGVAQSPRYKIIEKRQSVAFWCNPISGHATLYWYQQILGQGPKLLIQFQNNGVVDDSQLPKDRFSAERLKGVDSTLKIQPAKLEDSAVYLCASSLGVHRTDTQYFGPGTRLTVL.